The source of this T cell receptor beta chain is a study of STAT5B mutations in CD4+ large granular lymphocyte leukemia. With respect to this clone: Its antigen is not identified.

Control samples were healthy donors' buffy coats. Study findings and constraints: 8/27 top patient clones versus 2/35 control clones were TRBV06-family.

The assay was run at survey level. Here immunoSEQ multiplex PCR was the method, and the copy in TCRdb shows in-frame clones only, minus some. The top ten clones hold 0.33% of a sample with about 25,000 clones, 65% to 90% of them seen once. Trimming shortened V by 5 bases and J by 5 bases, and 12 bases separated the two germline ends. CDR3 length: 13 residues. Per the germline V gene, CDR1 is MNHEY and CDR2 is SMNVEV (reference sequence). The origin of this receptor is a human donor in good health. The specimen sequenced was CD4+ T cells from blood buffy coats. This chain connects TRBV27 to TRBJ2-5; D remains unclear. The CDR3 bases are TGTGCCAGCAGTCTGGAATGGCGGGAGACCCAGTACTTC. Translating it yields CASSLEWRETQYF.